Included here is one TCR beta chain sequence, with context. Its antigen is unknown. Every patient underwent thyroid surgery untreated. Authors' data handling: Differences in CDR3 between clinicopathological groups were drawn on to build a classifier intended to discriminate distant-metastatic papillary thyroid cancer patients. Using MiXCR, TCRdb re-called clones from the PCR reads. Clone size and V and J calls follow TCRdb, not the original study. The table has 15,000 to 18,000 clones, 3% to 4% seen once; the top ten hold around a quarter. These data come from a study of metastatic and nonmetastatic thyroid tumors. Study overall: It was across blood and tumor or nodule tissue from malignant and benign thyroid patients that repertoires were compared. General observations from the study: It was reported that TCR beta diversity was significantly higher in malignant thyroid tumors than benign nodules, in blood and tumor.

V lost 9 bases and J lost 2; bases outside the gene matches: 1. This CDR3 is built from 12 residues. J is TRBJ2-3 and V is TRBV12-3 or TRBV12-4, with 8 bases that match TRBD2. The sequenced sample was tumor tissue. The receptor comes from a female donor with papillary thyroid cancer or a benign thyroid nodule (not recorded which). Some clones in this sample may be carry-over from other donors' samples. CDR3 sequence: CASSGNTDTQYF. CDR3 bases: TGTGCCAGTAGCGGGAACACAGATACGCAGTATTTT.